The sequence of this T cell receptor (beta chain) was determined in a study of cytomegalovirus exposure and HLA in healthy donors. Study-level results: Later analysis indicated greater clonal expansion among HLA-associated TCR beta chains than among equally common other chains.

PCR used 60 Vbeta primers and 13 Jbeta primers. Data came from immunoSEQ multiplex PCR; TCRdb stores just in-frame clones and leaves some out. The profile shows around 160,000 clones, under 85% of them singletons. A word on this clone: The target antigen is unknown.

CDR1 and CDR2 (germline): MGHRA, YSYEKL. V shed 4 bases, J shed 0 bases, and the junction held 2 bases outside the gene matches. The CDR3 is 15 residues long. This chain connects TRBV4-1 to TRBJ2-2; TRBD2 agrees at 7 bases. The TCR sequence derives from a woman aged 35 to 49 in good health and CMV-seropositive. The sequencing sample was made of PBMCs. CDR3 loop: CASSPGLTNTGELFF. Here the CDR3 DNA reads TGCGCCAGCAGCCCGGGACTAACGAACACCGGGGAGCTGTTTTTT.